These 26 T cell receptor beta chains share one sample of origin, sequenced in a study of OX40 agonist ivuxolimab in advanced cancers. Only in-frame clones appear in the TCRdb table, and some are missing; sequencing was by immunoSEQ multiplex PCR. Seen here are under 110,000 clones, 90% observed once, and the top ten hold about 0.5%. This specimen was CD4+ or CD8+ T cells sorted from blood, taken in a trial of the OX40 agonist ivuxolimab. The receptor set was obtained from an adult with an advanced solid tumor such as melanoma, head and neck, liver or kidney cancer.

This chain joins TRBV4-3 and TRBJ1-1, with D possibly matching TRBD1 (6 bases). Germline-derived CDR1 and CDR2 are LGHNA and YSLEER. V was cut by 6 bases and J by 5 bases, with 16 bases left in between. This CDR3 is 14 amino acids long. CDR3 bases: TGCGCCAGCAGTGATACAGGGCCGTGGACTGAAGCTTTCTTT. Protein sequence: CASSDTGPWTEAFF.

The V call is TRBV27, the J call TRBJ2-2, with 7 bases identical to TRBD1. The CDR3 sequence is 15 residues long. Germline V CDR1 and CDR2: MNHEY, SMNVEV (reference sequence). Trimming cost V 3 bases and J 2 bases; bases outside gene matches: 3. The chain's CDR3 is CASSLGTVNTGELFF. The CDR3 DNA reads TGTGCCAGCAGTTTGGGGACAGTTAACACCGGGGAGCTGTTTTTT.

By proportion, this clone is medium-sized (0.01 to 0.1%). The chain recombines TRBV4-3 with TRBJ2-7; the match to TRBD1 covers 8 bases. The CDR3 is 16 amino acids. Germline assignment: CDR1 LGHNA and CDR2 YSLEER. V was clipped by 2 bases and J by 0 bases; unmatched bases: 6. The CDR3: CASSQLRQGTSYEQYF. Written as DNA, the CDR3 is TGCGCCAGCAGCCAACTCAGACAGGGGACCTCCTACGAGCAGTACTTC.

This clone appeared once. The chain is built from TRBV14 and TRBJ1-3, with a tentative D call TRBD1 (5 bases). The CDR3 spans 15 residues. Between the trimmed V and J ends, which lost 1 base and 4 bases, there was a span of 11 bases. The germline V gene has CDR1 SGHDN and CDR2 FVKESK. The CDR3 coding sequence is TGTGCCAGCAGCCAAGCTTTAGGGGTCGGAAACACCATATATTTT. It is translated as CASSQALGVGNTIYF.

The V and J genes are TRBV13 and TRBJ1-6; D gene unclear. The length of the CDR3 is 13 residues. CDR1 is PRHDT and CDR2 is FYEKMQ in the germline V gene (reference sequence). Between the trimmed V and J ends, which lost 2 bases and 10 bases, there was a span of 9 bases. The CDR3 protein is CASSLSGPSPLHF. The CDR3 DNA follows: TGTGCCAGCAGCTTATCCGGGCCCTCACCCCTCCACTTT.

The DNA for the CDR3 is TGTGCCTGGACCCGGGGCCTCGGGAACACTGAAGCTTTCTTT. Translated, it gives CAWTRGLGNTEAFF. This chain connects TRBV30 to TRBJ1-1, with D perhaps matching TRBD1 (5 bases). This CDR3 region has 14 residues. CDR1 is GTSNPN, CDR2 SVGIG, per germline (reference sequence). The ends were cut back, 4 bases at V and 1 base at J, with 13 bases in the middle. The entire variable domain, with the rest obtained from reference TRBV30 and TRBJ1-1, is as follows: SQTIHQWPATLVQPVGSPLSLECTVEGTSNPNLYWYRQAAGRGLQLLFYSVGIGQISSEVPQNLSASRPQDRQFILSSKKLLLSDSGFYLCAWTRGLGNTEAFFGQGTRLTVV.

The chain employs TRBV30 and TRBJ2-5; 10 bases are a match to TRBD1. Germline loops: CDR1 GTSNPN, CDR2 SVGIG (reference sequence). The CDR3 covers 14 residues. V trimming: 2 bases; J trimming: 6 bases; junction bases outside the gene matches: 6. The CDR3 loop is CAWSSGQGDKTQYF. The CDR3 coding sequence is TGTGCCTGGAGTTCCGGACAGGGGGACAAGACCCAGTACTTC.

This clone was found once. This sequence joins TRBV4-2 and TRBJ2-1, with TRBD2 identical over 13 bases. Germline V gives CDR1 LGHNA, CDR2 YNFKEQ. V trimming: 3 bases; J trimming: 9 bases; junction bases outside the gene matches: 8. The CDR3 length is 16 residues. The CDR3 loop reads CASSQSGTSGVGEQFF. CDR3 DNA sequence: TGTGCCAGCAGCCAGTCCGGGACTAGCGGGGTTGGTGAGCAGTTCTTC.

The genes are TRBV2 and TRBJ1-6; D unclear. This CDR3 is 13 amino acids long. Between the trimmed V and J ends, which lost 7 bases and 7 bases, there was a span of 11 bases. Germline assignment: CDR1 SNHLY and CDR2 FYNNEI. CDR3 sequence reads: CASIYSVNSPLHF. The CDR3 DNA follows: TGTGCCAGCATCTACTCCGTCAATTCACCCCTCCACTTT.

The chain links TRBV6-5 to TRBJ2-1; a possible D gene is TRBD2 (6 bases). Germline lookup yields CDR1 MNHEY and CDR2 SVGAGI. There are 14 residues in the CDR3. Trimming pared 1 base from V and 9 bases from J, leaving 13 bases between. Here the CDR3 reads CASSYLTVGGEQFF. The CDR3 bases are TGTGCCAGCAGTTACTTGACAGTGGGAGGTGAGCAGTTCTTC.

This clone was found a few times. The rearrangement links TRBV21-1 to TRBJ2-7; the table names TRBD2, a call not compared with the DNA. TRBV21-1 is shown as a pseudogene. The length of the CDR3 is 11 residues. CDR3 residues: CASMERHEQYF. In DNA, the CDR3 is TGTGCCAGCATGGAGAGACACGAGCAGTACTTC.

The chain links TRBV2 to TRBJ2-7, with D perhaps TRBD1 (6 bases). Germline-derived CDR1 and CDR2 are SNHLY and FYNNEI. V lost 5 bases to trimming and J lost 4 bases, with 15 bases between them. CDR3 length: 14 residues. For the CDR3, the DNA is TGTGCCAGCAGTCCGACAGGCAGACCATACGAGCAGTACTTC. Amino acid sequence: CASSPTGRPYEQYF.

With respect to this clone: The same CDR3 also results from other DNA sequences found in this sample. The chain links TRBV5-4 to TRBJ2-6; no firm D call. This CDR3 contains 15 residues. Per the germline V gene, CDR1 is SGHNT and CDR2 is YYREEE (reference sequence). V was cut by 0 bases and J by 1 base, with 5 bases left in between. As DNA, the CDR3 is TGTGCCAGCAGCTTGGCCGGTTCTGGGGCCAACGTCCTGACTTTC. Amino acids: CASSLAGSGANVLTF.

This clone was counted a single time. The V call is TRBV2, the J call TRBJ2-3, with TRBD2 matching 8 bases. Germline trimming cut 2 bases from V and 3 bases from J; bases unmatched to any gene: 4. The CDR3 sequence is 15 residues long. Germline V gene data show CDR1 as SNHLY and CDR2 as FYNNEI. The CDR3 DNA follows: TGTGCCAGCAGTGAACGGGGGGGGGCGACAGATACGCAGTATTTT. It is translated as CASSERGGATDTQYF.

V usage is TRBV27 and J usage is TRBJ2-1, with D unclear. The CDR3 has 14 residues. CDR1 is MNHEY, CDR2 SMNVEV, per germline (reference sequence). Trimming took off 6 bases at V and 0 bases at J, with 9 bases between the two ends. The CDR3 reads CASREHSSYNEQFF. In DNA form, the CDR3 reads TGTGCCAGCAGAGAGCACAGCTCCTACAATGAGCAGTTCTTC.

V gene TRBV6-5 combines with J gene TRBJ1-3; the match to TRBD1 covers 9 bases. The junction had 6 bases not matched to a gene; V was cut back by 2 bases and J by 7 bases. This CDR3 has 15 amino acids. The V gene's germline CDR1 is MNHEY and CDR2 SVGAGI. CDR3 nucleotides: TGTGCCAGCAGTTACACAGGGGGCGAGTGGAACACCATATATTTT. Residues: CASSYTGGEWNTIYF.

The table lists this clone with a count of one. V usage is TRBV2 and J usage is TRBJ2-7; 9 bases agree with TRBD1. Germline loops: CDR1 SNHLY, CDR2 FYNNEI. V lost 6 bases, J lost 4 bases, and 10 bases stayed unmatched. This CDR3 is built from 15 residues. CDR3 bases: TGTGCCAGCAGCCCCGGGGACAGGGTCGTATACGAGCAGTACTTC. It translates to CASSPGDRVVYEQYF.

The chain combines TRBV5-6 with TRBJ1-1; the match to TRBD1 covers 8 bases. The germline CDR1 and CDR2 sequences are SGHDT and YYEEEE. Germline trimming cut 4 bases from V and 4 bases from J; bases unmatched to any gene: 6. CDR3 length: 14 amino acids. CDR3 bases: TGTGCCAGCAGCCCCAGGGGGCGCGGCACTGAAGCTTTCTTT. This codes for CASSPRGRGTEAFF. Complete variable domain (other parts from reference TRBV5-6 and TRBJ1-1): DAGVTQSPTHLIKTRGQQVTLRCSPKSGHDTVSWYQQALGQGPQFIFQYYEEEERQRGNFPDRFSGHQFPNYSSELNVNALLLGDSALYLCASSPRGRGTEAFFGQGTRLTVV.

This clone showed up just once. Its ends do not fully match the called genes, so a read error is possible. This rearrangement joins TRBV7-7 to TRBJ2-3; 13 bases agree with TRBD2. This CDR3 is built from 16 residues. CDR1 SSHAT and CDR2 FNYEAQ come from the germline V gene (reference sequence). CDR3 DNA sequence: TGTGCTAGCAGCCCAGGACTAGCGGGGGCCTCAGATACGCAGTATTTT. Protein sequence: CASSPGLAGASDTQYF.

This chain links TRBV28 with TRBJ2-2; D uncertain. Germline CDR1 and CDR2: MDHEN and SYDVKM. This CDR3 is 15 amino acids long. V shed 5 bases and J shed 6 bases, with 16 bases lying between them. The CDR3 coding sequence is TGTGCCAGCAGTGGGTCCCCGAAAAGACCCGGGGAGCTGTTTTTT. This translates into CASSGSPKRPGELFF.

The DNA for the CDR3 is TGTGCCAGCAGCCGGACAACCGGGAACTACGAGCAGTACTTC. Protein product: CASSRTTGNYEQYF. The chain joins TRBV7-6 to TRBJ2-7; D may be TRBD1 or TRBD2 (5 bases each). The ends were cut back, 5 bases at V and 3 bases at J, with 14 bases in the middle. The CDR3 runs 14 residues. CDR1 SGHVS and CDR2 FNYEAQ come from the germline V gene.

CDR3 amino acids: CATQGGKGLFF. CDR3 DNA sequence: TGTGCCACTCAAGGGGGGAAGGGACTGTTTTTT. The chain links TRBV19 to TRBJ1-4; TRBD1 is a possible D gene (6 bases). V lost 10 bases, J lost 13 bases, and 16 bases lay in between. The germline V gene has CDR1 LNHDA and CDR2 SQIVND (reference sequence). This CDR3 has 11 amino acids.

This clone was counted many times. The chain couples TRBV28 to TRBJ2-7, with 7 bases identical to TRBD1. Per the germline V gene, CDR1 is MDHEN and CDR2 is SYDVKM. The V segment lost 6 bases and the J segment 2 bases; nucleotides outside the gene matches: 13. This CDR3 comprises 16 residues. CDR3 protein: CASRGQAFISPYEQYF. As DNA, the CDR3 is TGTGCCAGCAGAGGACAGGCCTTTATTTCGCCCTACGAGCAGTACTTC.

This chain connects TRBV18 to TRBJ1-1; 9 nucleotides line up with TRBD1. Germline CDR1 is KGHSH and CDR2 is LQKENI. The CDR3 consists of 15 residues. V shed 5 bases, J shed 2 bases, and the junction held 6 bases outside the gene matches. The chain's CDR3 is CASSTTGGGNTEAFF. The CDR3 DNA is TGTGCCAGCTCAACGACAGGGGGTGGAAACACTGAAGCTTTCTTT.

V gene TRBV10-3 combines with J gene TRBJ2-2, with a possible D match to TRBD2 (6 bases). CDR1 ENHRY and CDR2 SYGVKD come from the germline V gene. Trimming cost V 3 bases and J 5 bases, with 10 bases left between them. The CDR3 loop spans 14 amino acids. CDR3 sequence: CAISDTGTTGELFF. DNA of the CDR3: TGTGCCATCAGTGACACCGGGACTACCGGGGAGCTGTTTTTT.

The rearrangement joins TRBV6-5 to TRBJ2-1; 10 bases agree with TRBD2. V trimming: 2 bases; J trimming: 6 bases; junction bases outside the gene matches: 7. Germline lookup yields CDR1 MNHEY and CDR2 SVGAGI. The CDR3 is 16 residues long. CDR3 in amino acids: CASSYGTAGGFNEQFF. CDR3 bases: TGTGCCAGCAGTTACGGAACAGCGGGGGGGTTCAATGAGCAGTTCTTC.